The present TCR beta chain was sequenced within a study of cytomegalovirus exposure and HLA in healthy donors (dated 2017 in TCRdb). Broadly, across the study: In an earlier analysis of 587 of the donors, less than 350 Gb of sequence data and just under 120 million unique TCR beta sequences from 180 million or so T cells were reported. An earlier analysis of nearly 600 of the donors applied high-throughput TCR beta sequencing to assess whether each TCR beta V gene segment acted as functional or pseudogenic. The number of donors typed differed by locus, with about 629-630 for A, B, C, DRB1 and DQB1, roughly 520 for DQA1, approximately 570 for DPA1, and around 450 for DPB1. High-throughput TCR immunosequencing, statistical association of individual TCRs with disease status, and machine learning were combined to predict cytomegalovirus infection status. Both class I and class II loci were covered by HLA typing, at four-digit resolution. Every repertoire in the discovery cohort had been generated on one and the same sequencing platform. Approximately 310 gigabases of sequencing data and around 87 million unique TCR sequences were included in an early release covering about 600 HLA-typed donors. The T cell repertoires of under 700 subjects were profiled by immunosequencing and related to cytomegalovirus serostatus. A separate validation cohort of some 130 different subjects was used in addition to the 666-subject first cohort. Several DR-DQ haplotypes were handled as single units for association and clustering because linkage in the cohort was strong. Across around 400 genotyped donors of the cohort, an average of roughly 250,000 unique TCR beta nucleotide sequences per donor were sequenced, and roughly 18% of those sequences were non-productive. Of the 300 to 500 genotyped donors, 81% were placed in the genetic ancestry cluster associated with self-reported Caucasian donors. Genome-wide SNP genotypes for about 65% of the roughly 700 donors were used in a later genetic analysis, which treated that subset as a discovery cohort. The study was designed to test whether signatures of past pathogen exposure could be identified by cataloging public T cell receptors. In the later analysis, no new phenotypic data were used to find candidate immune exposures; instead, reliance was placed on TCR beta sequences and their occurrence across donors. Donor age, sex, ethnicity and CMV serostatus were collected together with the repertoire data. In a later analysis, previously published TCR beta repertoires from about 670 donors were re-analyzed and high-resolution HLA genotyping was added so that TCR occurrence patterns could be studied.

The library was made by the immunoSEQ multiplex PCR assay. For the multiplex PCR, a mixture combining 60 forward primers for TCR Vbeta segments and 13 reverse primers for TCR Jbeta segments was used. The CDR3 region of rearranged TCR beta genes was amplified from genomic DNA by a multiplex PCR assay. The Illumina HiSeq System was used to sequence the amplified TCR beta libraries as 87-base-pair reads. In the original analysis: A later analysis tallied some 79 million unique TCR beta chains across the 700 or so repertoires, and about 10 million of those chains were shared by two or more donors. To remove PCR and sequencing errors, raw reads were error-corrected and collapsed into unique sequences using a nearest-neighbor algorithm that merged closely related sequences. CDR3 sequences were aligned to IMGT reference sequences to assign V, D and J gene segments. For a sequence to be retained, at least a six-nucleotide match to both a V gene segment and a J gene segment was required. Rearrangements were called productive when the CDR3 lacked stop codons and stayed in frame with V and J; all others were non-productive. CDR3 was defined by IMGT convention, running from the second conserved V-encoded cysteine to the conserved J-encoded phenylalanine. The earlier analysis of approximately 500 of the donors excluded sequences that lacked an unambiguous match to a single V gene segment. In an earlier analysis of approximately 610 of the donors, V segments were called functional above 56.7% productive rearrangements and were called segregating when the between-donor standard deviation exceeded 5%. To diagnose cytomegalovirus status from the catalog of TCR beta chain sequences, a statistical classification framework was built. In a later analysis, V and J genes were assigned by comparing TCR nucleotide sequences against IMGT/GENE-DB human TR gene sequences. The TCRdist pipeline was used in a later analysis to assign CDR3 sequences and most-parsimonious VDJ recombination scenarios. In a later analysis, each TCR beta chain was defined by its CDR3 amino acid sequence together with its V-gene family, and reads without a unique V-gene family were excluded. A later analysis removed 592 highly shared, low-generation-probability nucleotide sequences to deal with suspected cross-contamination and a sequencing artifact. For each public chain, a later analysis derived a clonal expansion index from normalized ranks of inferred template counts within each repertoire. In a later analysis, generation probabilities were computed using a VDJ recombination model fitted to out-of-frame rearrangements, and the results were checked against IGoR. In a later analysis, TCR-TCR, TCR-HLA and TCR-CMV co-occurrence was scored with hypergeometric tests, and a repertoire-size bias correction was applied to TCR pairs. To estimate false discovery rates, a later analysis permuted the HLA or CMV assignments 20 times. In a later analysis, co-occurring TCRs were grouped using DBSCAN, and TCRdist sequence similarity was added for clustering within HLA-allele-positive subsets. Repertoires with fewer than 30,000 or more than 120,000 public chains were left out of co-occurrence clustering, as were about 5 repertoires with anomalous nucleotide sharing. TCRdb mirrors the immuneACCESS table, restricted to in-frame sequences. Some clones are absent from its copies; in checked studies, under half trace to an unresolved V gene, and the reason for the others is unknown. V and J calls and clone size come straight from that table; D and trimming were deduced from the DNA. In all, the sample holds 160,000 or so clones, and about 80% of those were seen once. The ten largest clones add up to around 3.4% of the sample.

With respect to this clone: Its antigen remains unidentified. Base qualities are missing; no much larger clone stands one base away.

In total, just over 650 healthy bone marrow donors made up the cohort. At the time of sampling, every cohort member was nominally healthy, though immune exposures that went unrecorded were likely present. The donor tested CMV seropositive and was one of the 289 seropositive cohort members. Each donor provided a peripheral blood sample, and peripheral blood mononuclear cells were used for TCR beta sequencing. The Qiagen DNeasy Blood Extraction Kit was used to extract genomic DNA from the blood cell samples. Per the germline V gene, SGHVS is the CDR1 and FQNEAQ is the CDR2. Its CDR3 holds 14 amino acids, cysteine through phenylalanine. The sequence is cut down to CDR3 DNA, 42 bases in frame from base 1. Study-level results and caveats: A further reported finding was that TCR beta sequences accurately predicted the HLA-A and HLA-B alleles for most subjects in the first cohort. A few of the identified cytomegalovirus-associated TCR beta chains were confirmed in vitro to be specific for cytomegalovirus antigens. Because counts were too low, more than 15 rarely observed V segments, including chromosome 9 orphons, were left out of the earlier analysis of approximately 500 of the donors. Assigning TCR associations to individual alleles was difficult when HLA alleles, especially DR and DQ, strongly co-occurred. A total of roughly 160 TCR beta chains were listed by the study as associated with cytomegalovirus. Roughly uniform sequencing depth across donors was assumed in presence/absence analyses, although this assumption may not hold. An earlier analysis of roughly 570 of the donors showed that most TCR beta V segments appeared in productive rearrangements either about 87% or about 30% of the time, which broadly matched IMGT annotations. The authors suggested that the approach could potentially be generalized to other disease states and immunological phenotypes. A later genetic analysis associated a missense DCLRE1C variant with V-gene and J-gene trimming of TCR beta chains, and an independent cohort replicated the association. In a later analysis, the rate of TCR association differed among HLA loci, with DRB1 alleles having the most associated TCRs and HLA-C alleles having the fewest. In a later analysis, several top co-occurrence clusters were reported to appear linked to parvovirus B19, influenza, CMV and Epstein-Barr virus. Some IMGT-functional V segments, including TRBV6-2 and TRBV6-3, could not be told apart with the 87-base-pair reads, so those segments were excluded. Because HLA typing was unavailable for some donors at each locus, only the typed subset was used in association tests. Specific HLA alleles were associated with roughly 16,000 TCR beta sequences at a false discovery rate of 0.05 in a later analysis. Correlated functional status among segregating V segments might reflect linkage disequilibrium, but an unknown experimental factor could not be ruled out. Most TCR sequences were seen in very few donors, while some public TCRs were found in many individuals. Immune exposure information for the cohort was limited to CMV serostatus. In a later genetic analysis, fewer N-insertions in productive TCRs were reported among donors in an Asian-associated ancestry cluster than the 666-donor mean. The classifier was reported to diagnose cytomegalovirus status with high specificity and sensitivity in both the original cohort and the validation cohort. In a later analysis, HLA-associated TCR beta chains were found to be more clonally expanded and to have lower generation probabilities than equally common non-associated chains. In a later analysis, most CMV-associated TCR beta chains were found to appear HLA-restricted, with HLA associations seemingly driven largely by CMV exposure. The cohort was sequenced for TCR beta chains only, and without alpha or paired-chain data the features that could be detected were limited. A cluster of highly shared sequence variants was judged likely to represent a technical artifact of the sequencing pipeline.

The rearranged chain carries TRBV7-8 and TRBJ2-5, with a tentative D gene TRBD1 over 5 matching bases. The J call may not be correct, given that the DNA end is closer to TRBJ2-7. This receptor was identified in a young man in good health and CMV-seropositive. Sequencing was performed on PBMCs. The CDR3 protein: CASSLAGKGYEQYF. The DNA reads TGTGCCAGCAGCTTAGCTGGTAAGGGGTACGAGCAGTACTTC.